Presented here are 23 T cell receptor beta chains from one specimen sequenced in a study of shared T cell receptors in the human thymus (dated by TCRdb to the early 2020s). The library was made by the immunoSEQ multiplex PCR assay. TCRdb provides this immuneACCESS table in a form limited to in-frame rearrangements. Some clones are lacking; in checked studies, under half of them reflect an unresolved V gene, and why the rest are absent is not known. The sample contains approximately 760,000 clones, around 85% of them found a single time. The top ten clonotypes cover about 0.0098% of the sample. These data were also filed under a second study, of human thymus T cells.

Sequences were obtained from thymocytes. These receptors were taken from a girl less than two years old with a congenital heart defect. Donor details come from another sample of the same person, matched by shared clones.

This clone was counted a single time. The CDR3 loop is CASSEPDRGYPWPQHF. DNA for the CDR3: TGTGCCAGCAGTGAGCCGGACAGGGGGTACCCATGGCCCCAGCATTTT. This rearrangement joins TRBV6-1 to TRBJ1-5; 10 bases agree with TRBD1. This CDR3 region has 16 residues. J gave up 9 bases and V 3 bases, and 11 bases lay outside the gene matches. Germline CDR1 and CDR2: MNHNS and SASEGT.

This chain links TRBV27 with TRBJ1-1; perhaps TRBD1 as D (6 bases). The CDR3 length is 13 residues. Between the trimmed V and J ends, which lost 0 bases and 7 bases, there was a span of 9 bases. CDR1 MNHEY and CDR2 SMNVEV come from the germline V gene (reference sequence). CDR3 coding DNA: TGTGCCAGCAGTTTATCGGCAGGGGTTGAAGCTTTCTTT. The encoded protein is CASSLSAGVEAFF.

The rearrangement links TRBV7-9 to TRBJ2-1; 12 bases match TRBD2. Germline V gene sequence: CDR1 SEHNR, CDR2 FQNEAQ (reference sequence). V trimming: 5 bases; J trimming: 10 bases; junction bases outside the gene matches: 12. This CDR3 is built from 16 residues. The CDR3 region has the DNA TGTGCCAGCAGCCATACTCTAGCGGGGGGGCCCCGCGAGCAGTTCTTC. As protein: CASSHTLAGGPREQFF.

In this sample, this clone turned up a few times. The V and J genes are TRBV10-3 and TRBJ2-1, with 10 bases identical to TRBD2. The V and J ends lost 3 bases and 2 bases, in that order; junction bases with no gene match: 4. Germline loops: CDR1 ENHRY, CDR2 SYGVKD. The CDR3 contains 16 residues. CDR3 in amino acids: CAISDASGGAYNEQFF. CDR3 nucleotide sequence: TGTGCCATCAGTGATGCCAGCGGGGGGGCCTACAATGAGCAGTTCTTC.

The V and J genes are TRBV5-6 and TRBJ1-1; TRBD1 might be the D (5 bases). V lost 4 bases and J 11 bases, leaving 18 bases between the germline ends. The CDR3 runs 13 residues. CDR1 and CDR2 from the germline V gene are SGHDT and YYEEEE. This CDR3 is CASSAGPKFQAFF. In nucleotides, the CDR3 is TGTGCCAGCAGCGCGGGACCAAAATTCCAGGCTTTCTTT.

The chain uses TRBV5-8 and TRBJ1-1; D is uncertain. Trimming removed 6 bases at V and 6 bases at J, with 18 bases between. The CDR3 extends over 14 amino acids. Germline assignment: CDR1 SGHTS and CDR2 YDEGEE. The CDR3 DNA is TGTGCCAGCACTCGCGGGTCGAGAGGTCCTGAAGCTTTCTTT. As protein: CASTRGSRGPEAFF.

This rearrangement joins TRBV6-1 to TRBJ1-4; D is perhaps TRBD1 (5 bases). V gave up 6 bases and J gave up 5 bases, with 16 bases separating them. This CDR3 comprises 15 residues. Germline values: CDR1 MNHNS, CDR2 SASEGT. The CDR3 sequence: CASSPLWGGNEKLFF. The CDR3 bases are TGTGCCAGCAGCCCATTGTGGGGGGGAAATGAAAAACTGTTTTTT.

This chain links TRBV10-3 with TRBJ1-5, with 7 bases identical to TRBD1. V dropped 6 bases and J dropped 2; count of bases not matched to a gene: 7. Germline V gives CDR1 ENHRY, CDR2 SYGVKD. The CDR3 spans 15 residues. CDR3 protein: CAISPTGHGNQPQHF. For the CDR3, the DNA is TGTGCCATCAGCCCGACAGGGCATGGCAATCAGCCCCAGCATTTT.

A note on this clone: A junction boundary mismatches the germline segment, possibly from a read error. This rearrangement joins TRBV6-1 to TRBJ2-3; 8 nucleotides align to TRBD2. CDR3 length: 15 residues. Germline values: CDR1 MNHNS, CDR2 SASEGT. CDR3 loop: CASSELAGGTDAQYF. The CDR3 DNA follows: TGTGCCAGCAGTGAACTGGCGGGGGGCACAGATGCGCAGTATTTT.

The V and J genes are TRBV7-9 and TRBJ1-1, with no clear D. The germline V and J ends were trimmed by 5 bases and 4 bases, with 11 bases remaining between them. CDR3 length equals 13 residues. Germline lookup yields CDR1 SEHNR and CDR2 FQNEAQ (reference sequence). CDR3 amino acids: CASSLRRGTEAFF. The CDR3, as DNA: TGTGCCAGCAGCCTGCGGCGGGGCACTGAAGCTTTCTTT.

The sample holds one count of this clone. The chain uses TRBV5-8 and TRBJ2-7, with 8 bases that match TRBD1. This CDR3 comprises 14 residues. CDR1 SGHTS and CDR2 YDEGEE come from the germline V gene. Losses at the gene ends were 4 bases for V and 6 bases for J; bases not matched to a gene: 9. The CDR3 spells CASSLDRVSGEQYF. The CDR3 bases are TGTGCCAGCAGCCTGGACAGGGTCTCGGGCGAGCAGTACTTC.

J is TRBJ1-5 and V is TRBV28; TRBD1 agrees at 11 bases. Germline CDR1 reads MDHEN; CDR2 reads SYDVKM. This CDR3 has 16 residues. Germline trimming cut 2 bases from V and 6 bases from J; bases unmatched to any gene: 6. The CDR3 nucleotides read TGTGCCAGCAGTTTAACGGACAGGGGGCCGATTCAGCCCCAGCATTTT. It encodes CASSLTDRGPIQPQHF.

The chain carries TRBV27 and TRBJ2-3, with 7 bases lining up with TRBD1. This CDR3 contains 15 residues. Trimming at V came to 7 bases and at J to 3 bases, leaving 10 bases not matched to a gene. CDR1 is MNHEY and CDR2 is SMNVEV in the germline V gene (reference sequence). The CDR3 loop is CASTVRGPRTDTQYF. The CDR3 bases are TGTGCCAGCACTGTAAGGGGGCCGAGGACAGATACGCAGTATTTT.

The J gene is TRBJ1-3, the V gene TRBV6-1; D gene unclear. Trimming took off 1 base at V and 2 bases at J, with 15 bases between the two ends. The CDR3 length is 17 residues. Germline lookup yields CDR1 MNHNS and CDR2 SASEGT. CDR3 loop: CASSEEEANTAGNTIYF. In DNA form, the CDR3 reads TGTGCCAGCAGTGAAGAAGAAGCTAATACAGCTGGAAACACCATATATTTT.

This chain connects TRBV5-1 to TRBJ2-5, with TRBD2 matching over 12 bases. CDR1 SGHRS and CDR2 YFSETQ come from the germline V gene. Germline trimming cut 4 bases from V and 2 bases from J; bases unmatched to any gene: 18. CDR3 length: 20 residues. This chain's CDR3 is CASSLVRRLAGVSVQETQYF. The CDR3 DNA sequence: TGCGCCAGCAGCCTCGTCCGTAGACTAGCGGGGGTCTCCGTGCAAGAGACCCAGTACTTC.

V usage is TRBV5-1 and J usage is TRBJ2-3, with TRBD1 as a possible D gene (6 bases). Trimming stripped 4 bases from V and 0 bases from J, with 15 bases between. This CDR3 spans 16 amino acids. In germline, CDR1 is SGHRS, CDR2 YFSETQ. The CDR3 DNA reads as TGCGCCAGCAGCGCCGGCTGGCAGGGGAGCACAGATACGCAGTATTTT. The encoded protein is CASSAGWQGSTDTQYF.

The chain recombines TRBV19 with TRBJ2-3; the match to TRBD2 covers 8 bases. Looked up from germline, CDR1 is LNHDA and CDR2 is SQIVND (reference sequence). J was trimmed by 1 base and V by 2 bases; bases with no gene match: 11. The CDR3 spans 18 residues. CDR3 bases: TGTGCCAGTAGTATACGGCTACCACTAGCGGATCGCACAGATACGCAGTATTTT. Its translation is CASSIRLPLADRTDTQYF.

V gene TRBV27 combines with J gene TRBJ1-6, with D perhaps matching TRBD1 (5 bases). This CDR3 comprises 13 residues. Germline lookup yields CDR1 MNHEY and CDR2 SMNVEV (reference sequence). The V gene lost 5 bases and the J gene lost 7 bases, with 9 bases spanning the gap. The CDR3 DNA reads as TGTGCCAGCAGTCCCCGACAGAATTCACCCCTCCACTTT. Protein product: CASSPRQNSPLHF.

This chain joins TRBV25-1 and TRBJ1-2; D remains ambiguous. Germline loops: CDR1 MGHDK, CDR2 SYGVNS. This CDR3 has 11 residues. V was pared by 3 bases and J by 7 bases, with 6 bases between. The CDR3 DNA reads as TGTGCCAGCAGTGAGGAGGCTGGCTACACCTTC. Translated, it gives CASSEEAGYTF.

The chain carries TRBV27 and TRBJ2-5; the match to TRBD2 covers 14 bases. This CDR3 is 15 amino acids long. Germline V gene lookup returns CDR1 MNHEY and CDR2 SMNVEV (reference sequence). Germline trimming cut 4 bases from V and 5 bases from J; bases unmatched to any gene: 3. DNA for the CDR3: TGTGCCAGCAGTTCCCGGACTAGCGGGGGGGAGACCCAGTACTTC. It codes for CASSSRTSGGETQYF.

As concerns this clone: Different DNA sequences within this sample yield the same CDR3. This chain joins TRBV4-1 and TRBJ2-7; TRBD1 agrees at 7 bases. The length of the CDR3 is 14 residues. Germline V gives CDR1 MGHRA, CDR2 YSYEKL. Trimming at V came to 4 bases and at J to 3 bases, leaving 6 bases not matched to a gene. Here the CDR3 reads CASSPGDRHYEQYF. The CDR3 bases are TGCGCCAGCAGCCCTGGGGACAGACACTACGAGCAGTACTTC.

CDR3 DNA sequence: TGTGCCAGCAGCCCACCGGGACAGGTGGACACCGGGGAGCTGTTTTTT. Amino acid sequence: CASSPPGQVDTGELFF. The chain recombines TRBV14 with TRBJ2-2; 8 nucleotides match TRBD1. After removal of 4 bases from V and 3 bases from J, the junction contained 7 bases not matched to a gene. Germline V gives CDR1 SGHDN, CDR2 FVKESK. CDR3 length equals 16 residues.

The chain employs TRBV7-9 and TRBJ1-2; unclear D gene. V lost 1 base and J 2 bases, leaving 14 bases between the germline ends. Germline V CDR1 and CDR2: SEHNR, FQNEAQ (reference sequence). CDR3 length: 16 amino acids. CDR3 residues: CASSLVSPPGNYGYTF. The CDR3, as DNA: TGTGCCAGCAGCTTAGTATCGCCCCCGGGGAACTATGGCTACACCTTC.